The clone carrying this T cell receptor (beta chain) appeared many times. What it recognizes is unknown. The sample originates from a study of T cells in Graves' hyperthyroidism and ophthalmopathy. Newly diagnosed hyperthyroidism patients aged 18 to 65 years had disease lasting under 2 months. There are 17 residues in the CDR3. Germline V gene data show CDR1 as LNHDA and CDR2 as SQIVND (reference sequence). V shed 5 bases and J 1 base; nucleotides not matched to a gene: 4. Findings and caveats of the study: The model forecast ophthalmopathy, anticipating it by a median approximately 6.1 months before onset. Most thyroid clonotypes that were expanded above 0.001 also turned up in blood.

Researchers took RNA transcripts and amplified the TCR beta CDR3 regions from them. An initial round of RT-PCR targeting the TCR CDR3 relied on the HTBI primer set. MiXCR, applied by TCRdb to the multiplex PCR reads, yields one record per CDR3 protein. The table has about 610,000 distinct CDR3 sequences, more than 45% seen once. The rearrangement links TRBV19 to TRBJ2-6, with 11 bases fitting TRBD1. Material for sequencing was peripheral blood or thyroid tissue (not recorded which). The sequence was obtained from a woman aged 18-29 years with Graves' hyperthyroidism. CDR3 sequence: CASSVRDRGSGANVLTF. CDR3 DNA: TGTGCCAGTAGTGTCCGGGACAGGGGGTCTGGGGCCAACGTCCTGACTTTC.